The 10 T cell receptor beta chains below all came from one sample that was sequenced in a study of blood T cell repertoires in COVID-19. Sequencing was performed with immunoSEQ multiplex PCR; in TCRdb, only in-frame clones are kept and a portion is missing. Found here are about 210,000 clones, 70% to 90% of them singletons; the top ten hold just under 25%. The specimen was PBMCs or T cells enriched from blood (not recorded which). The receptor source for this set is a woman in her thirties or forties in a cohort exposed to, infected with or recovered from COVID-19 (not recorded which).

This sequence joins TRBV9 and TRBJ2-3; 11 bases map to TRBD1. The CDR3 runs to 15 residues. Germline V gene lookup returns CDR1 SGDLS and CDR2 YYNGEE. V was pared by 3 bases and J by 8 bases, with 8 bases of the junction left unmatched. The CDR3 DNA reads as TGTGCCAGCAGCGCGAGGACAGGGGGCGAGGCTACGCAGTATTTT. Amino acid sequence: CASSARTGGEATQYF.

The chain recombines TRBV9 with TRBJ1-2; 12 positions agree with TRBD1. CDR3 size: 20 residues. V dropped 2 bases and J dropped 1; count of bases not matched to a gene: 15. From germline, CDR1 is SGDLS and CDR2 YYNGEE. This CDR3 is CASSVRKDPGQGADNYGYTF. The DNA of the CDR3 is TGTGCCAGCAGCGTGAGAAAGGACCCGGGACAGGGGGCAGATAACTATGGCTACACCTTC.

The chain couples TRBV18 to TRBJ1-5; weak D call: TRBD1 (5 bases). Trimming shortened V by 3 bases and J by 4 bases, and 10 bases separated the two germline ends. Looked up from germline, CDR1 is KGHSH and CDR2 is LQKENI. The length of the CDR3 is 14 residues. This chain's CDR3 is CASSPTVDNQPQHF. CDR3 in DNA: TGTGCCAGCTCACCGACAGTGGATAATCAGCCCCAGCATTTT.

The chain has TRBV9 and TRBJ1-2; the D gene is possibly TRBD1 (5 bases). V was pared by 4 bases and J by 6 bases, with 13 bases between. Germline lookup yields CDR1 SGDLS and CDR2 YYNGEE. The CDR3 length is 13 residues. CDR3 protein: CASSLTPGHGYTF. CDR3 in DNA: TGTGCCAGCAGCCTCACCCCAGGGCATGGCTACACCTTC. The variable domain in full, completed from reference TRBV9 and TRBJ1-2, reads DSGVTQTPKHLITATGQRVTLRCSPRSGDLSVYWYQQSLDQGLQFLIQYYNGEERAKGNILERFSAQQFPDLHSELNLSSLELGDSALYFCASSLTPGHGYTFGSGTRLTVV.

This clone was seen a few times. The chain links TRBV19 to TRBJ1-2; D gene uncertain. This CDR3 is built from 12 residues. Trimming removed 5 bases from V and 6 bases from J, with 10 bases in between. The germline V gene has CDR1 LNHDA and CDR2 SQIVND (reference sequence). The CDR3 nucleotides read TGTGCCAGTAGTCTGGGCTCAAATGGCTACACCTTC. It is translated as CASSLGSNGYTF.

J is TRBJ1-6 and V is TRBV27; D might be TRBD1 (5 bases). There are 13 residues in the CDR3. Trimming removed 6 bases from V and 10 bases from J, with 13 bases in between. Germline values: CDR1 MNHEY, CDR2 SMNVEV (reference sequence). The CDR3 reads CASRPTVRSPLHF. The CDR3 bases are TGTGCCAGCAGACCGACAGTGAGGTCACCCCTCCACTTT.

DNA for the CDR3: TGTGCCAGTAGTATCATAGTCAATCAGCCCCAGCATTTT. It translates to CASSIIVNQPQHF. V gene TRBV19 combines with J gene TRBJ1-5; D unclear. This CDR3 is built from 13 residues. Deletions cut 3 bases from V and 3 bases from J, with 6 bases between. The germline CDR1 and CDR2 sequences are LNHDA and SQIVND (reference sequence).

The genes are TRBV6-5 and TRBJ2-1; D is possibly TRBD2 (5 bases). The CDR3 contains 14 residues. CDR1 is MNHEY, CDR2 SVGAGI, per germline. Between the trimmed V and J ends, which lost 2 bases and 9 bases, there was a span of 14 bases. The CDR3 spells CASSYGEGVSEQFF. The DNA of the CDR3 is TGTGCCAGCAGTTACGGTGAGGGTGTGAGTGAGCAGTTCTTC.

The rearrangement uses TRBV5-1 and TRBJ1-1; weak D call: TRBD1 (6 bases). This CDR3 is built from 17 residues. Germline V gene lookup returns CDR1 SGHRS and CDR2 YFSETQ. Trimming pared 0 bases from V and 1 base from J, leaving 16 bases between. The CDR3 sequence: CASSLAPRGAGNTEAFF. CDR3 DNA sequence: TGCGCCAGCAGCTTGGCCCCGCGGGGGGCCGGGAACACTGAAGCTTTCTTT.

The chain combines TRBV7-2 with TRBJ1-6, with D perhaps matching TRBD1 (6 bases). CDR3 size: 16 residues. Germline CDR1 is SGHTA and CDR2 is FQGNSA. V gave up 0 bases and J gave up 2 bases, with 8 bases separating them. The CDR3 is CASSLATGTYNSPLHF. The CDR3 nucleotides read TGTGCCAGCAGCTTAGCCACAGGGACCTATAATTCACCCCTCCACTTT.